Included here is one TCR beta chain sequence, with context. Its antigen remains unidentified. From the reads, TCRdb called clonotypes with MiXCR, one entry per CDR3 protein. The sample holds more than 650,000 distinct CDR3 sequences, about a third seen once. This sample was included in a study of T cell repertoires in cytomegalovirus infection. Study background: TCR beta signatures that were public indicated CMV infection and matching HLA type.

The study, taken as a whole, reports: HLA-C-restricted CMV-specific TCR beta clonotypes prevailed in the ex vivo response. Totalled public TCR beta family frequency picked out people who carried CMV plus the relevant HLA.

The CDR3 loop spans 13 amino acids. CDR1 SNHLY and CDR2 FYNNEI come from the germline V gene. Trimming pared 2 bases from V and 5 bases from J, leaving 9 bases between. Material for sequencing was PBMCs. This chain links TRBV2 with TRBJ2-5; D is perhaps TRBD2 (5 bases). This receptor was obtained from a human donor in good health (CMV status not recorded). Some clones in this sample may be carry-over from other donors' samples. DNA for the CDR3: TGTGCCAGCAGTGAATCCCCGGGGGAGACCCAGTACTTC. Residues: CASSESPGETQYF.